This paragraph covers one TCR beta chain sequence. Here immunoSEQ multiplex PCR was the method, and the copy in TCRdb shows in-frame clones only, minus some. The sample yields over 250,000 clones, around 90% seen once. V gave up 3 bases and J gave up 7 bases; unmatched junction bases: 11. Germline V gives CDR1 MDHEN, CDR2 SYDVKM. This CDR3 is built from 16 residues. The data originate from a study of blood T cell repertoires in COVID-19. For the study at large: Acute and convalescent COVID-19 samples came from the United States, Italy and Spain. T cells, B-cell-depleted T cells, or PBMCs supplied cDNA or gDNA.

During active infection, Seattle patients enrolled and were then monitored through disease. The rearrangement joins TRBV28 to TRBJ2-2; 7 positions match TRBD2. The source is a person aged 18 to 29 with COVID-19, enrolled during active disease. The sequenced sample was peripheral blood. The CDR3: CASSFRRAGVVGELFF. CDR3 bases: TGTGCCAGCAGTTTCCGGAGGGCGGGAGTTGTCGGGGAGCTGTTTTTT.